What follows is one T cell receptor (beta chain) and its context. Its antigen is still unknown. This sample was taken from a study of cytomegalovirus exposure and HLA in healthy donors. Study observations and caveats: There were around 160 TCR beta chains listed as cytomegalovirus-associated. Some public TCRs appeared in many individuals, while most sequences were rare. With later analysis, a missense DCLRE1C variant became linked to TCR beta V- and J-gene trimming.

Use of 60 Vbeta and 13 Jbeta primers characterized the PCR. Only in-frame clones appear in the TCRdb table, and some are missing; sequencing was by immunoSEQ multiplex PCR. The sample records approximately 190,000 clones, around four fifths being singletons. Input material: PBMCs. The TCR originated in a man aged 35 to 55 in good health and CMV-seropositive.

For the CDR3, the DNA is TGTGCCAGCAGCCAAGAAGAGTACTCTGGGGCCAACGTCCTGACTTTC. The encoded protein is CASSQEEYSGANVLTF. This chain joins TRBV4-2 and TRBJ2-6; no reliable D call. Germline-derived CDR1 and CDR2 are LGHNA and YNFKEQ. V dropped 0 bases and J dropped 0 bases, with 6 bases sitting between them. The CDR3 length is 16 residues.